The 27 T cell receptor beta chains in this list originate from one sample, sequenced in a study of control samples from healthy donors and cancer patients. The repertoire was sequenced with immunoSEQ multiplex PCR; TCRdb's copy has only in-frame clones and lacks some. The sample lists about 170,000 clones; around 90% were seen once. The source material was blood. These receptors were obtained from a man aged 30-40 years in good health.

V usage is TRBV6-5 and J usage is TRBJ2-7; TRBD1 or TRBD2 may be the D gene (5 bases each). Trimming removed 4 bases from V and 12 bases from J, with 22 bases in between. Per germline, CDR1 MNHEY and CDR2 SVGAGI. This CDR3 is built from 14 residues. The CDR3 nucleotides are TGTGCCAGCAGTTTCCTCCGGGACCCCAAGCGGCTGTACTTC. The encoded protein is CASSFLRDPKRLYF.

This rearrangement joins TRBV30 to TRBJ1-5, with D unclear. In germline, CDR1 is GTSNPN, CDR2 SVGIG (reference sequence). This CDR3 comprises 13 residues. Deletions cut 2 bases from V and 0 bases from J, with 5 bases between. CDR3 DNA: TGTGCCTGGAGTCGGGGTAGCAATCAGCCCCAGCATTTT. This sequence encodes CAWSRGSNQPQHF.

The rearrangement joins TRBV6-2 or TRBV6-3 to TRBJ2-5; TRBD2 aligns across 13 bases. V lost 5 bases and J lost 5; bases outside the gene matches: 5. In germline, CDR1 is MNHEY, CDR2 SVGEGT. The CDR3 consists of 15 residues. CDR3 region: CASSLLTSGRETQYF. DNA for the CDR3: TGTGCCAGCAGTCTGCTGACTAGCGGGAGGGAGACCCAGTACTTC.

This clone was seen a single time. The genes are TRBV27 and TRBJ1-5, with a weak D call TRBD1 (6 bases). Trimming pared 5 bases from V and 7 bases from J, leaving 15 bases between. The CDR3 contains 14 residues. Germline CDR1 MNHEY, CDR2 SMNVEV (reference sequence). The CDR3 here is CASSPATGLQPQHF. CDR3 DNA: TGTGCCAGCAGTCCAGCGACAGGTTTGCAGCCCCAGCATTTT.

Here the CDR3 reads CASSHGQGTGNTIYF. The CDR3 nucleotides are TGTGCCAGCAGCCATGGACAGGGGACAGGAAACACCATATATTTT. This sequence joins TRBV11-2 and TRBJ1-3; 9 bases fit TRBD1. Germline-derived CDR1 and CDR2 are SGHAT and FQNNGV. This CDR3 has 15 amino acids. The ends lost 5 bases at V and 4 bases at J; junction bases unmatched: 6.

DNA for the CDR3: TGCGCCAGCAGCTTGGAACTAATCGCGGGGGCAGAGCAGTACTTC. It specifies CASSLELIAGAEQYF. This chain connects TRBV5-1 to TRBJ2-7; TRBD2 might be the D (7 bases). Germline CDR1 is SGHRS and CDR2 is YFSETQ. The V gene lost 0 bases and the J gene lost 7 bases, with 17 bases spanning the gap. The CDR3 extends over 15 amino acids.

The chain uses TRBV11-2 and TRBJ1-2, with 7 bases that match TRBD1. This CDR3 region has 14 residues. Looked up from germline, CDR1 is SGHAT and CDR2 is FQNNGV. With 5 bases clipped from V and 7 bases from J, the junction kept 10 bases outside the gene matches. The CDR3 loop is CASSLPTGAGGYTF. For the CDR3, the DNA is TGTGCCAGCAGCCTCCCCACAGGGGCGGGTGGCTACACCTTC.

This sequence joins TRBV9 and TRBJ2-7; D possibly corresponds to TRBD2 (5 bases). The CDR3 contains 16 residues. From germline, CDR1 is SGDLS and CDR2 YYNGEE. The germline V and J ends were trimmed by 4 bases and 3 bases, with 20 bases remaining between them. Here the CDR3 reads CASSPTGTEKNYEQYF. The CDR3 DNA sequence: TGTGCCAGCAGCCCGACGGGAACCGAAAAAAACTACGAGCAGTACTTC.

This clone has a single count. CDR3 in DNA: TGTGCCAGCAGGGACACTTCGGCTGAAGCTTTCTTT. Its protein product is CASRDTSAEAFF. The V call is TRBV2, the J call TRBJ1-1; weak D call: TRBD1 (5 bases). Between the trimmed V and J ends, which lost 6 bases and 6 bases, there was a span of 11 bases. This CDR3 contains 12 residues. Per the germline V gene, CDR1 is SNHLY and CDR2 is FYNNEI.

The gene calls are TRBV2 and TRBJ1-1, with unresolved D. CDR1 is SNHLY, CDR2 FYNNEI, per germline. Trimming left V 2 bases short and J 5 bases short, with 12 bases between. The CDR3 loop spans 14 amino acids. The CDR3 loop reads CASSERTVGTEAFF. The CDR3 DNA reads TGTGCCAGCAGTGAAAGGACGGTGGGGACTGAAGCTTTCTTT.

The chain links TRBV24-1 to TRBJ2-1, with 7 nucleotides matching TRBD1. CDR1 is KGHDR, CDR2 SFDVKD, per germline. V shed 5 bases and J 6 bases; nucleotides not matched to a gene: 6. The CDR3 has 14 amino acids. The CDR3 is CATSGRGLSNEQFF. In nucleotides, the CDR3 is TGTGCCACCAGTGGAAGGGGGCTAAGCAATGAGCAGTTCTTC.

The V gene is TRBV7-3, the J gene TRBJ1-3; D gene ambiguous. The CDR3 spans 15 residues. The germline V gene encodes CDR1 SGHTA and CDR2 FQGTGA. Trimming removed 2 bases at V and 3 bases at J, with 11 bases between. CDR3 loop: CASSLDGVIGNTIYF. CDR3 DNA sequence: TGTGCCAGCAGCTTAGATGGTGTGATTGGAAACACCATATATTTT.

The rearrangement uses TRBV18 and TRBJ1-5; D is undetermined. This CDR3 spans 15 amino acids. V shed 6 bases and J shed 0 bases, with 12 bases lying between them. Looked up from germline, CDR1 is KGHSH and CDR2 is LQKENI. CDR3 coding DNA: TGTGCCAGCTCCTTCGGACCAGATAGCAATCAGCCCCAGCATTTT. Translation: CASSFGPDSNQPQHF.

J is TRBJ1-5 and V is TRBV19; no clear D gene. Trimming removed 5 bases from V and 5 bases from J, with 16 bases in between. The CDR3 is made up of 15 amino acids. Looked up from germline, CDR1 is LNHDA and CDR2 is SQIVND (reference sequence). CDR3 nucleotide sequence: TGTGCCAGTAGTCCCCGGGGAATGGGAGATCAGCCCCAGCATTTT. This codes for CASSPRGMGDQPQHF.

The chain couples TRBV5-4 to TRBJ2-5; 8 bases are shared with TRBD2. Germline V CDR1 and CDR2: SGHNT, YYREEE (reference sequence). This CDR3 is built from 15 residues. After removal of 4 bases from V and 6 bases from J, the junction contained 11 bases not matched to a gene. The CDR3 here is CASSLPGLGGQTQYF. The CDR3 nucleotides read TGTGCCAGCAGCCTACCGGGACTAGGGGGGCAGACCCAGTACTTC.

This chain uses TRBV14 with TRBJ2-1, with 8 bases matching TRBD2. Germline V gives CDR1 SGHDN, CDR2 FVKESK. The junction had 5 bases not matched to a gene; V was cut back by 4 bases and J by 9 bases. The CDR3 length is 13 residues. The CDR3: CASSPVGGGEQFF. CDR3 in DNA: TGTGCCAGCAGCCCCGTCGGGGGGGGTGAGCAGTTCTTC.

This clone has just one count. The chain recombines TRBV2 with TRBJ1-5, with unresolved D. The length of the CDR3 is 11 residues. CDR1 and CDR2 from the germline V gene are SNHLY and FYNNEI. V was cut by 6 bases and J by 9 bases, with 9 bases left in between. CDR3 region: CASSVIGPQHF. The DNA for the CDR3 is TGTGCCAGCAGCGTTATAGGGCCCCAGCATTTT.

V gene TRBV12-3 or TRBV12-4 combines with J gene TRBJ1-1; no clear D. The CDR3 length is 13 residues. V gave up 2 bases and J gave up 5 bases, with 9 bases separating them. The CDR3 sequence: CASSLSAITEAFF. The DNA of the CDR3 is TGTGCCAGCAGTTTATCGGCCATAACTGAAGCTTTCTTT.

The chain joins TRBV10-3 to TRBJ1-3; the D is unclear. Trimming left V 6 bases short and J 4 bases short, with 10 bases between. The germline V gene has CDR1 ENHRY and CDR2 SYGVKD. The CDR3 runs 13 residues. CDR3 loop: CAIRQTGGNTIYF. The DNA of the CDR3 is TGTGCCATCAGGCAGACGGGAGGAAACACCATATATTTT.

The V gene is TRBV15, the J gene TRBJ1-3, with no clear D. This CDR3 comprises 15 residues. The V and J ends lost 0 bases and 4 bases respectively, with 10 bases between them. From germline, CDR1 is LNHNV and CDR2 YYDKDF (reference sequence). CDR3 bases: TGTGCCACCAGCAGAGAAGCAGAAGGAGGAAACACCATATATTTT. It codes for CATSREAEGGNTIYF.

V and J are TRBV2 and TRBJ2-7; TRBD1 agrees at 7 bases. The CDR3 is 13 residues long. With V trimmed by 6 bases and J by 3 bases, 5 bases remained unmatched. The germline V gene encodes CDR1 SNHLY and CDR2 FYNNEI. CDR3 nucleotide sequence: TGTGCCAGCAGCGGGACAGCTATCTACGAGCAGTACTTC. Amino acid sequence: CASSGTAIYEQYF. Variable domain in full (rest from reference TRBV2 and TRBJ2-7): EPEVTQTPSHQVTQMGQEVILRCVPISNHLYFYWYRQILGQKVEFLVSFYNNEISEKSEIFDDQFSVERPDGSNFTLKIRSTKLEDSAMYFCASSGTAIYEQYFGPGTRLTVT.

The CDR3 reads CASSPQVRFGETQYF. The CDR3 bases are TGTGCCAGCAGTCCACAGGTTAGGTTTGGAGAGACCCAGTACTTC. The V call is TRBV6-2 or TRBV6-3, the J call TRBJ2-5; tentatively, D is TRBD1 (5 bases). The V end lost 5 bases, the J end lost 4 bases, and 17 bases lay between the germline ends. CDR1 is MNHEY, CDR2 SVGEGT, per germline. CDR3 length: 15 residues.

The CDR3 protein is CASSYVPLSHTGELFF. CDR3 DNA sequence: TGTGCCAGCAGTTACGTTCCCTTGTCTCACACCGGGGAGCTGTTTTTT. V and J are TRBV6-5 and TRBJ2-2; D gene uncertain. The CDR3 runs to 16 residues. Germline lookup yields CDR1 MNHEY and CDR2 SVGAGI. Trimming pared 2 bases from V and 3 bases from J, leaving 13 bases between.

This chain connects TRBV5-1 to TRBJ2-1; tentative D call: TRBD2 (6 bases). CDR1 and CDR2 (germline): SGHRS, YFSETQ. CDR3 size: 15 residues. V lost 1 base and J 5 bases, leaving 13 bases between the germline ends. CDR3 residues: CASSLRDFSNNEQFF. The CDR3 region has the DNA TGCGCCAGCAGCTTGCGGGACTTTTCGAACAATGAGCAGTTCTTC.

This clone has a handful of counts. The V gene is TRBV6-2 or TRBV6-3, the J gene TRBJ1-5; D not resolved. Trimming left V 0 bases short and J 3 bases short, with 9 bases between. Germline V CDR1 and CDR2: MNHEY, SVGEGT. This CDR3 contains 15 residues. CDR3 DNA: TGTGCCAGCAGTTACTCGAACAGAATCAATCAGCCCCAGCATTTT. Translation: CASSYSNRINQPQHF.

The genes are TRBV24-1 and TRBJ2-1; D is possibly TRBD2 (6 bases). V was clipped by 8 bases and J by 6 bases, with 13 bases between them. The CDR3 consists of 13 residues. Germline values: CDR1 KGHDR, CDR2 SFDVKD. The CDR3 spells CATNPTRGNEQFF. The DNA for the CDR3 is TGTGCCACCAATCCGACTAGGGGCAATGAGCAGTTCTTC.

This CDR3 reads CSVGDSMYEQYF. For the CDR3, the DNA is TGCAGCGTTGGCGACAGTATGTACGAGCAGTACTTC. V and J are TRBV29-1 and TRBJ2-7; weak D call: TRBD1 (5 bases). V lost 4 bases and J 4 bases, leaving 11 bases between the germline ends. This CDR3 spans 12 amino acids. CDR1 SQVTM and CDR2 ANQGSEA come from the germline V gene.